This T cell receptor beta chain derives from a study of blood T cell repertoires in COVID-19 (dated by TCRdb to about 2020). Regarding the study in general: The collaborator samples originated in the United States, Italy and Spain and spanned the acute and convalescent phases of COVID-19. Subjects who had been exposed to COVID-19, were actively infected with it, or had recovered from it provided the deeply sampled blood TCRbeta repertoires that made up the dataset. HLA class I and class II types, where available, came from metadata supplied by the sample provider rather than from assay-based typing. The repertoires were released in a freely available public database intended as a resource for research on the immune response to SARS-CoV-2. The prospective study material was composed of cDNA or gDNA derived from T cells, B-cell-depleted T cells, or PBMCs. The samples were drawn from two sources: the first 160 participants of the ongoing ImmuneRACE study, and 950 to 1,500 subjects contributed by 6 global collaborators. The sample metadata nearly always contained a de-identified subject ID, COVID-19 status, age in years and sex.

What the research found in general, with its limitations: How much clinical and demographic metadata was included differed by source and by participant, and the metadata was provided uncurated.

The V and J ends are trimmed by 0 bases and 9 bases, leaving 12 bases between them. The CDR3 starts with the cysteine, ends with the phenylalanine, and has 14 residues. Of all the DNA, just the CDR3 is kept, 42 bases in frame from base 1. From a lookup of the germline V gene, CDR1 and CDR2 are SGHVS and FQNEAQ. A remark on this clone: Its antigen has not been determined. Base qualities were left out, and no much larger clone turns up one base away.

TCRbeta CDR3 regions were amplified from genomic DNA by means of the immunoSEQ Assay, a bias-controlled multiplex PCR. The published analysis was carried out like this. The number of nucleated cells in each sample was estimated from the amplification of reference gene primers within the assay. To quantify the absolute abundance of each unique TCRbeta CDR3 rearrangement, sequence reads were collapsed and filtered. Productive Simpson clonality was computed per sample as the square root of Simpson's diversity index over productive rearrangements. Imported from immuneACCESS, the table was reduced by TCRdb to in-frame sequences with V and J called. These copies leave out some clones; in studies compared against another copy, an unresolved V gene accounts for under half, and the cause of the remainder is not known. D and trimming were read from the DNA, whereas the V and J calls and clone size are those reported in that table. The sample contains under 200,000 clones, under 90% of them found a single time. Less than 4% of the sample belongs to the ten largest clones.

In the prospective study, participants were roughly 18 to 100 years old, resided in approximately 25 geographic areas of the United States, and were enrolled through a virtual design. In the prospective study, cohorts were assigned on the basis of participant-reported clinical history obtained from a screening survey and a study questionnaire. ImmuneRACE Cohort 3 recovered participants were defined by two consecutive negative NP/OP PCR tests, healthcare professional clearance, or symptom resolution. Each participant in the prospective study had whole blood, serum and a nasopharyngeal or oropharyngeal swab collected by mobile phlebotomists. Over a roughly 2-month period, participants in the prospective study had the option of providing additional blood draws and questionnaires. Before DNA extraction, prospective study blood samples were shipped either frozen or at room temperature.

What was sequenced was PBMCs or T cells enriched from blood (not recorded which). The origin of this receptor is a woman aged 55-69 years who had recovered from COVID-19. Recombination linked TRBV7-8 to TRBJ2-4; D gene: possibly TRBD2, on 5 matching bases. The sequence in DNA is TGTGCCAGCAGCTTAGCCCGGGGTTTTGGCATTCAGTACTTC. Its protein is CASSLARGFGIQYF.